The clone carrying this T cell receptor (beta chain) was detected a few times. Antigen: not known. The ends were cut back, 1 base at V and 4 bases at J, with 11 bases in the middle. In germline, CDR1 is SEHNR, CDR2 FQNEAQ (reference sequence). The CDR3 is 16 amino acids. These data belong to a study of cytomegalovirus exposure and HLA in healthy donors. Study overall: Of all 400 or so donors who were genotyped, around 79% belonged to the Caucasian-associated ancestry cluster.

Study outcomes and limitations: Listed as cytomegalovirus-associated were 150 or so TCR beta chains. Most subjects' HLA-A and HLA-B alleles were reportedly predicted from TCR beta sequences. Later on, a genetic analysis was performed. It linked a missense variant in DCLRE1C with V- and J-gene trimming of TCR beta.

In the PCR, 60 Vbeta and 13 Jbeta primers were used. TCRdb's copy holds only in-frame clones and misses some; the assay was immunoSEQ multiplex PCR. The sample carries some 84,000 clones, around three fifths recorded once. The sequence came from a middle-aged woman in good health and CMV-seropositive. The rearrangement links TRBV7-9 to TRBJ2-6; perhaps TRBD2 as D (6 bases). Specimen: PBMCs. The CDR3 sequence is CASSLGRGSGANVLTF. The CDR3 bases are TGTGCCAGCAGCTTAGGACGGGGGAGCGGGGCCAACGTCCTGACTTTC.